Shown below are 9 T cell receptor beta chains from a single sample sequenced in a study of cytomegalovirus exposure and HLA in healthy donors. 13 Jbeta primers and 60 Vbeta primers were used for the PCR. Sequenced by immunoSEQ multiplex PCR; TCRdb stores in-frame clones only, minus some. The sample has over 75,000 clones, roughly 78% seen once; the top ten hold just over 0.75%. Sequenced sample: PBMCs. These receptors were taken from a woman aged 55-70 years in good health and CMV-seronegative.

V is TRBV11-2 and J is TRBJ2-1, with D possibly TRBD2 on 7 matching bases. Per the germline V gene, CDR1 is SGHAT and CDR2 is FQNNGV. The CDR3 contains 16 residues. V dropped 3 bases and J dropped 2 bases, with 14 bases sitting between them. CDR3 sequence (DNA): TGTGCCAGCAGCTTTCCGGCGGGGGACACCTACAATGAGCAGTTCTTC. Amino acids: CASSFPAGDTYNEQFF.

This CDR3 reads CASGMGTATDTQYF. CDR3 DNA: TGTGCCAGCGGAATGGGGACAGCCACAGATACGCAGTATTTT. The chain links TRBV7-9 to TRBJ2-3; 7 nucleotides agree with TRBD1. The germline gives CDR1 SEHNR, CDR2 FQNEAQ (reference sequence). This CDR3 region has 14 residues. J gave up 2 bases and V 8 bases, and 7 bases lay outside the gene matches.

V usage is TRBV5-4 and J usage is TRBJ2-7; 7 bases agree with TRBD2. The CDR3 covers 18 residues. After removal of 3 bases from V and 4 bases from J, the junction contained 19 bases not matched to a gene. Germline loops: CDR1 SGHNT, CDR2 YYREEE (reference sequence). The CDR3 coding sequence is TGTGCCAGCAGCTCCACTATATCTAGCGGCTCTTCCACATACGAGCAGTACTTC. Its protein is CASSSTISSGSSTYEQYF.

The chain employs TRBV7-6 and TRBJ1-2, with D unclear. With 4 bases removed from V and 3 bases from J, the gap between germline ends came to 18 bases. This CDR3 contains 16 residues. CDR1 and CDR2 from the germline V gene are SGHVS and FNYEAQ. CDR3 bases: TGTGCCAGCAGCTCCGCCGGCGGTCCCTTTTACTATGGCTACACCTTC. It translates to CASSSAGGPFYYGYTF.

The chain is built from TRBV9 and TRBJ1-2; the D gene is possibly TRBD1 (5 bases). CDR3 size: 14 residues. Germline CDR1 and CDR2: SGDLS and YYNGEE. V lost 7 bases to trimming and J lost 0 bases, with 13 bases between them. The CDR3 reads CASGHPSTNYGYTF. The DNA for the CDR3 is TGTGCCAGCGGACACCCGTCAACTAACTATGGCTACACCTTC.

CDR3 region: CATTRGQGVDQPQHF. The DNA for the CDR3 is TGTGCCACCACCCGGGGACAGGGGGTCGATCAGCCCCAGCATTTT. The J gene is TRBJ1-5, the V gene TRBV6-1; 11 nucleotides align to TRBD1. The V gene end was trimmed by 10 bases and the J gene end by 5 bases; junction bases not matched to a gene: 10. Per the germline V gene, CDR1 is MNHNS and CDR2 is SASEGT. The CDR3 totals 15 residues.

The CDR3 coding sequence is TGTGCCTACACCCAGGGGGAAACTGGAAACACCATATATTTT. The encoded protein is CAYTQGETGNTIYF. V gene TRBV30 combines with J gene TRBJ1-3, with 7 bases lining up with TRBD1. The V gene end was trimmed by 7 bases and the J gene end by 2 bases; junction bases not matched to a gene: 8. Germline V gives CDR1 GTSNPN, CDR2 SVGIG (reference sequence). The CDR3 length is 14 residues.

This chain links TRBV7-2 with TRBJ1-5; D gene uncertain. Germline assignment: CDR1 SGHTA and CDR2 FQGNSA. The V end was cut by 5 bases, the J end by 2 bases, with 16 bases between. The CDR3 has 16 amino acids. CDR3: CASSPRGGSGNQPQHF. The CDR3 bases are TGTGCCAGCAGCCCTCGGGGAGGGTCGGGCAATCAGCCCCAGCATTTT.

This clone was found a few times. The chain employs TRBV5-1 and TRBJ1-4; possible D gene TRBD1, 6 bases. V lost 6 bases and J 1 base, leaving 13 bases between the germline ends. Germline V lookup: CDR1 SGHRS, CDR2 YFSETQ. The CDR3 length is 15 residues. The CDR3 nucleotides are TGCGCCAGCATCAACAGGGAGGGAACTAATGAAAAACTGTTTTTT. Protein product: CASINREGTNEKLFF. Supplemented by reference TRBV5-1 and TRBJ1-4, the full variable domain reads KAGVTQTPRYLIKTRGQQVTLSCSPISGHRSVSWYQQTPGQGLQFLFEYFSETQRNKGNFPGRFSGRQFSNSRSEMNVSTLELGDSALYLCASINREGTNEKLFFGSGTQLSVL.